Listed below are T cell receptor beta chains from one sample, sequenced in a study of CD8+CD57+ T cells in acquired aplastic anemia. TCRdb ran MiXCR on the reads and lists one entry per CDR3 protein. The sample has 100,000 to 150,000 distinct CDR3 sequences, 48% seen once. Sequencing input: sorted CD4+, CD8+, or CD8+CD57+ T cells (not recorded which) from PBMCs. These receptors all come from a human donor in good health, serving as a control. Each CDR3 is given with its conserved first and last residue. Each record gives: V gene, clone size, CDR3 protein. A row's size may be missing; if present it is once, few, many or a size class.

TRBV10-1 . CASSATGGQTDTQYF
TRBV10-3 . CAIKEGGEAFF
TRBV2 . CATFREAEAFF
TRBV4-1 . CASSQAGQSTEKLFF
TRBV4-2 . CASSQVQGINTGELFF
TRBV7-3 many CASSLAGQGGSEQYF
TRBV7-3 . CASSPTSGGAGTDTQYF
TRBV7-2 . CASSLGHRGTEAFF
TRBV18 few CASSSPPGGSNQPQHF
TRBV7-2 . CASSYTSGGAGQYF
TRBV6-4 . CASSDTLSGGDSNNQPQHF
TRBV25-1 few CASSEGEGRDYGYTF
TRBV7-6 many CASSFGDSYNSPLHF
TRBV6-1 many CASSGTVNTEAFF
TRBV7-6 . CASSLARVSYNGQFF
TRBV2 . CASSGWTSGTYNEQFF
TRBV2 . CASRGTGGNYEQYF
TRBV6-1 . CASSEGGNEQFF
TRBV11-2 . CASSYQTSGGPGSYEQYF
TRBV20-1 . CSAPGLAGGVGADTQYF
TRBV18 . CASSPSNLPGRMNTEAFF
TRBV10-1 . CASRKSYNSPLHF
TRBV25-1 . CASKYDSGSPDTQYF
TRBV2 . CASSRGIHNSPFHF
TRBV7-8 . CASSFLADPYEQYF
TRBV2 . CANSTGEGRGYTF
TRBV9 few CASSKAGEADTQYF
TRBV20-1 many CSARVWEGGTGELFF
TRBV11-3 . CASSFTGNQPQHF
TRBV12-3/TRBV12-4 many CASSATGFREQYF
TRBV11-2 many CASSLGYRGTESQHF
TRBV11-1 . CAITDLAPYNEQFF
TRBV7-9 . CASGTAKNTIYF
TRBV2 . CASSKVSMNTEAFF
TRBV2 . CASRLRQGGGGYTF
TRBV15 few CASRPRQGQVTGELFF
TRBV29-1 medium-sized CSVSEPIEQYF
TRBV4-3 many CASSRGDRGEKLFF
TRBV30 many CAWGGQLNQPQHF
TRBV10-3 . CASTEDRALVTKGEQYF
TRBV6-1 many CASSPGLAGGRNEQFF
TRBV7-9 . CASSNGQGAAEQYF
TRBV29-1 . CSVRLAGGSYEQYF
TRBV2 few CASSGDLITPNSPLHF
TRBV2 many CASRAGDLYNEQFF
TRBV7-3 . CASSLPLAGGQVYEQYF
TRBV2 . CASTKEYANEQYF
TRBV19 many CASSPGTNYGYTF